Shown below are 8 T cell receptor beta chains from a single sample sequenced in a study of CD8 T cells in Susac syndrome (dated 2019 in TCRdb). Library method: the immunoSEQ multiplex PCR assay. RNA was extracted with the RNeasy kit and roughly 0.45 to 1 ug was reverse transcribed using random hexamers. Using fastp trimming at Q25 and MiXCR clonotype assembly, TCRdb reanalyzed the public sequencing data and kept in-frame beta chains. Rows merge per CDR3 protein into single entries with the most common DNA and genes. The sample table holds 77,000 or so distinct CDR3 sequences, of which around 93% were seen once. Approximately 0.52% of the sample is held by the ten biggest clonotypes. The sample was CD4+ T cells from PBMCs. The receptors derive from a human donor with Susac syndrome.

CDR3 nucleotide sequence: TGCAGCGTTGCCCCTTTAGCGGGATCCTACGAGCAGTACTTC. Residues: CSVAPLAGSYEQYF. The rearrangement links TRBV29-1 to TRBJ2-7; 8 bases are shared with TRBD2. The CDR3 spans 14 residues. Trimming removed 4 bases from V and 1 base from J; junction bases left unmatched: 6. The germline V gene has CDR1 SQVTM and CDR2 ANQGSEA.

The chain employs TRBV7-3 and TRBJ2-3; D uncertain. The CDR3 totals 14 residues. The germline V gene encodes CDR1 SGHTA and CDR2 FQGTGA. Deletions cut 2 bases from V and 0 bases from J, with 6 bases between. CDR3: CASSLGVSTDTQYF. The CDR3 nucleotides are TGTGCCAGCAGCTTAGGAGTAAGCACAGATACGCAGTATTTT.

J is TRBJ2-3 and V is TRBV7-2, with TRBD2 matching 9 bases. Looked up from germline, CDR1 is SGHTA and CDR2 is FQGNSA. The V segment lost 5 bases and the J segment 3 bases; nucleotides outside the gene matches: 6. This CDR3 spans 15 amino acids. CDR3 nucleotide sequence: TGTGCCAGCAGCCCAATAGCGGGAGTAACAGATACGCAGTATTTT. Protein product: CASSPIAGVTDTQYF.

This clonotype was detected only once. The V call is TRBV7-2, the J call TRBJ2-1; TRBD2 matches at 8 bases. V trimming: 0 bases; J trimming: 6 bases; junction bases outside the gene matches: 10. CDR1 is SGHTA, CDR2 FQGNSA, per germline. The CDR3 loop spans 17 amino acids. The CDR3 is CASSLARTSGPTNEQFF. The CDR3 nucleotides read TGTGCCAGCAGCTTAGCTCGCACTAGCGGACCTACCAATGAGCAGTTCTTC.

In DNA form, the CDR3 reads TGTGCCAGCAGCCGGGGGACAGGAGATAGGCCTGAAGCTTTCTTT. Translated, it gives CASSRGTGDRPEAFF. J is TRBJ1-1 and V is TRBV12-3 or TRBV12-4; 8 positions match TRBD1. V lost 6 bases to trimming and J lost 6 bases; unmatched junction nucleotides: 12. The CDR3 totals 15 residues.

This chain links TRBV7-8 with TRBJ2-5; 10 nucleotides agree with TRBD2. This CDR3 has 15 residues. V was clipped by 1 base and J by 5 bases; unmatched bases: 4. The germline V gene has CDR1 SGHVS and CDR2 FQNEAQ. The CDR3 DNA is TGTGCCAGCAGCTTAGTTCTAGCGGGAGTTGAGACCCAGTACTTC. This codes for CASSLVLAGVETQYF.

The CDR3: CASSRTVFEDTDTQYF. In DNA form, the CDR3 reads TGTGCCAGCAGCCGAACAGTTTTTGAAGACACAGATACGCAGTATTTT. V usage is TRBV5-5 and J usage is TRBJ2-3; D uncertain. Germline V lookup: CDR1 SGHKS, CDR2 YYEKEE (reference sequence). Trimming stripped 4 bases from V and 2 bases from J, with 17 bases between. CDR3 length: 16 residues.

For the CDR3, the DNA is TGCAGTGCTAGAGAAGGGGGCAGTCAGCCCCAGCATTTT. This gives the protein CSAREGGSQPQHF. V is TRBV20-1 and J is TRBJ1-5; TRBD1 aligns across 7 bases. The CDR3 loop spans 13 amino acids. The V gene's germline CDR1 is DFQATT and CDR2 SNEGSKA (reference sequence). V dropped 0 bases and J dropped 6; count of bases not matched to a gene: 2.